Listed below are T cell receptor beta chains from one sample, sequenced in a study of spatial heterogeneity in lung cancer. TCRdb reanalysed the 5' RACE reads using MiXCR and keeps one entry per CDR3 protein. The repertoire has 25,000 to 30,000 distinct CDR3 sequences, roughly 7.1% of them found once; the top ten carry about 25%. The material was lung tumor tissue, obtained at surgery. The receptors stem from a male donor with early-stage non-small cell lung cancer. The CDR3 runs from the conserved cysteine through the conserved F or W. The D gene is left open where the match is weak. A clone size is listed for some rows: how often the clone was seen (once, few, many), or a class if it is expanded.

CASSLGQPQETQYF,TGCGCCAGCAGCTTAGGACAGCCACAAGAGACCCAGTACTTC,14,TRBV5-1,TRBJ2-5,NA,NA
CASSLSQFRSGNTIYF,TGTGCCAGCAGCTTGTCCCAATTCCGCTCTGGAAACACCATATATTTT,16,TRBV7-2,TRBJ1-3,NA,many
CASSLEVGQETQYF,TGTGCCAGCAGTTTGGAGGTAGGACAAGAGACCCAGTACTTC,14,TRBV12-3/TRBV12-4,TRBJ2-5,NA,few
CASSLPDREAEQYF,TGTGCCAGCAGCCTCCCGGACAGGGAGGCCGAGCAGTACTTC,14,TRBV4-2,TRBJ2-7,TRBD1,few
CASSEWASGGAGSDTQYF,TGTGCCAGCAGTGAATGGGCTAGCGGGGGGGCCGGGTCAGATACGCAGTATTTT,18,TRBV2,TRBJ2-3,TRBD2,many
CASSPPGGRGHGYTF,TGTGCCAGCAGTCCTCCCGGCGGCAGGGGACATGGCTACACCTTC,15,TRBV28,TRBJ1-2,NA,few
CASSLGDRGPGGYTF,TGTGCCAGCAGTTTAGGGGACAGGGGCCCTGGTGGCTACACCTTC,15,TRBV28,TRBJ1-2,TRBD1,NA
CASSYRESSYNSPLHF,TGTGCCAGCAGCTACAGGGAGAGCTCCTATAATTCACCCCTCCACTTT,16,TRBV7-2,TRBJ1-6,NA,few
CASSQGTGDTQYF,TGTGCCAGCAGCCAGGGTACGGGGGATACGCAGTATTTT,13,TRBV3-1,TRBJ2-3,NA,many
CASSRGTVRDTEAFF,TGCGCCAGCAGCAGAGGGACAGTTAGGGACACTGAAGCTTTCTTT,15,TRBV4-1,TRBJ1-1,TRBD1,many
CASSPTGAGDQPQHF,TGTGCCAGCAGCCCGACGGGGGCCGGGGATCAGCCCCAGCATTTT,15,TRBV7-9,TRBJ1-5,NA,many
CAWSVGRKTQYF,TGTGCCTGGAGTGTAGGGCGAAAGACCCAGTACTTC,12,TRBV30,TRBJ2-5,NA,NA
CASSLNTLNIQYF,TGTGCCAGCAGCTTAAACACTTTGAACATTCAGTACTTC,13,TRBV7-2,TRBJ2-4,NA,many
CASSVDSRGYGYTF,TGTGCCAGCAGCGTGGACAGCCGCGGCTATGGCTACACCTTC,14,TRBV7-2,TRBJ1-2,NA,NA
CASSPPGQGGTGELFF,TGTGCCAGCAGCCCCCCCGGACAGGGAGGCACCGGGGAGCTGTTTTTT,16,TRBV7-2,TRBJ2-2,TRBD1,many
CASSPLGRPQYF,TGTGCCAGCAGCCCCCTTGGACGCCCCCAGTACTTC,12,TRBV6-2/TRBV6-3,TRBJ2-7,NA,few
CSARTSLAAQPLHF,TGCAGTGCTAGAACCAGCCTGGCTGCTCAGCCCCTCCACTTT,14,TRBV20-1,TRBJ1-6,NA,NA
CASSQGVSASYEQYF,TGTGCCAGCAGCCAGGGGGTCTCTGCCTCCTACGAGCAGTACTTC,15,TRBV3-1,TRBJ2-7,NA,medium-sized
CSVFNRGTYNQPQHF,TGCAGTGTTTTCAACCGGGGGACCTACAATCAGCCCCAGCATTTT,15,TRBV20-1,TRBJ1-5,NA,many
CASSPTSADTYEQYF,TGCGCCAGCAGCCCGACTAGCGCCGACACCTACGAGCAGTACTTC,15,TRBV4-3,TRBJ2-7,TRBD2,few
CASSQDRGGYEQYF,TGCGCCAGCAGCCAGGACAGAGGGGGCTACGAGCAGTACTTC,14,TRBV5-1,TRBJ2-7,NA,NA
CASQDSLSSPLHF,TGTGCCAGCCAGGACAGCCTGAGTTCACCCCTCCACTTT,13,TRBV6-1,TRBJ1-6,NA,many
CASSQVIQGNGELFF,TGCGCCAGCAGCCAAGTTATACAGGGGAACGGGGAGCTGTTTTTT,15,TRBV4-3,TRBJ2-2,TRBD1,many
CASSLEGTAYSPLHF,TGTGCCAGCAGCTTAGAAGGGACAGCATATTCACCCCTCCACTTT,15,TRBV11-2,TRBJ1-6,TRBD1,few
CASSYHSTDTQYF,TGTGCCAGCAGTTACCACTCAACGGATACGCAGTATTTT,13,TRBV6-2/TRBV6-3,TRBJ2-3,NA,many
CSVRGTGGNQPQHF,TGCAGCGTCCGTGGGACAGGGGGTAATCAGCCCCAGCATTTT,14,TRBV29-1,TRBJ1-5,TRBD1,many
CASSARDGYSNQPQHF,TGTGCCAGCAGTGCCCGGGACGGGTATAGCAATCAGCCCCAGCATTTT,16,TRBV6-1,TRBJ1-5,NA,many
CSAREVGGTNQPQHF,TGCAGTGCTAGAGAGGTCGGGGGAACCAATCAGCCCCAGCATTTT,15,TRBV20-1,TRBJ1-5,NA,many
CASSLGVGTGELFF,TGCGCCAGCAGCTTGGGGGTCGGCACCGGGGAGCTGTTTTTT,14,TRBV5-1,TRBJ2-2,NA,few
CASRHTGPQPQHF,TGTGCCAGTAGGCATACAGGGCCCCAGCCCCAGCATTTT,13,TRBV19,TRBJ1-5,NA,many
CASSQDSRGGADTQYF,TGCGCCAGCAGCCAAGATTCCCGCGGGGGTGCAGATACGCAGTATTTT,16,TRBV4-3,TRBJ2-3,TRBD2,few
CASTDRASYNEQFF,TGTGCCAGCACGGACAGGGCCTCCTACAATGAGCAGTTCTTC,14,TRBV2,TRBJ2-1,TRBD1,many
CASTQDRLPTQETQYF,TGCGCCAGCACCCAGGACCGACTACCGACCCAAGAGACCCAGTACTTC,16,TRBV5-1,TRBJ2-5,NA,many
CASSRTGGAYNEQFF,TGTGCCAGCAGCCGGACAGGGGGCGCCTACAATGAGCAGTTCTTC,15,TRBV6-5,TRBJ2-1,TRBD1,few
CAGGRTTGELFF,TGTGCCGGCGGACGGACGACCGGGGAGCTGTTTTTT,12,TRBV12-3/TRBV12-4,TRBJ2-2,NA,NA
CASSFAGFRDDNEQFF,TGTGCCAGCAGTTTCGCGGGGTTTCGTGACGACAATGAGCAGTTCTTC,16,TRBV28,TRBJ2-1,NA,NA
CASSVFQTIGYAGELFF,TGTGCCAGCAGCGTCTTTCAGACAATAGGGTACGCCGGGGAGCTGTTTTTT,17,TRBV9,TRBJ2-2,NA,NA